This paragraph reports one TCR beta chain. Its antigen is still unknown. The source of the sample is a study of lymphopenia after photon versus proton radiotherapy. Unmatched junction bases numbered 5, after V lost 8 bases and J lost 2 bases. The CDR3 contains 14 residues. Per germline, CDR1 SNHLY and CDR2 FYNNEI. The data were produced by immunoSEQ multiplex PCR, yet TCRdb's version contains in-frame clones alone and is incomplete. Altogether 25,000 to 35,000 clones are present, just under 90% being singletons, with the ten largest covering approximately 45%. Study conclusions and caveats: Relative stability marked proton patients; photon patients lost diversity and naive cells. Survival link was tested only in deceased patients; proton benefit remains a possibility. Oligoclonal CD8+ Temra expansion after nadir drove photon patients' diversity drop. Post-nadir TCR diversity decline inversely tracked overall survival among those who died.

The material was peripheral blood, obtained from a patient treated with proton-based radiotherapy. This chain links TRBV2 with TRBJ1-5; 8 bases are shared with TRBD1. This sequence originates from a woman aged 60-70 years with cholangiocarcinoma. Some clones in this sample may be carry-over from other donors' samples. Written as DNA, the CDR3 is TGTGCCAGCGGCGGGACAGGCGGCAATCAGCCCCAGCATTTT. It codes for CASGGTGGNQPQHF.